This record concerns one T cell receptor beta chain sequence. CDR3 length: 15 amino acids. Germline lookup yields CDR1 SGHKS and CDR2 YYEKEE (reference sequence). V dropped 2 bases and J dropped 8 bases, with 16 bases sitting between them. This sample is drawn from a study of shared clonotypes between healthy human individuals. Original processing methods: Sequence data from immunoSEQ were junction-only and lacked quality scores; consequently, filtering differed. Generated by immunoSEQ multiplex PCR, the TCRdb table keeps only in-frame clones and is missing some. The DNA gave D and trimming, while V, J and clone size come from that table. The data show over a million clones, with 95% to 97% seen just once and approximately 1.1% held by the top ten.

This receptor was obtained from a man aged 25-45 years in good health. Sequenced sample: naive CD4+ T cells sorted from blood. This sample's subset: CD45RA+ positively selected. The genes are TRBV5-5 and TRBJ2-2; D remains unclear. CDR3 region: CASSFPKRPAGELFF. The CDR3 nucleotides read TGTGCCAGCAGCTTCCCCAAACGACCCGCGGGGGAGCTGTTTTTT. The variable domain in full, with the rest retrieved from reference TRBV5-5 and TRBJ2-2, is DAGVTQSPTHLIKTRGQQVTLRCSPISGHKSVSWYQQVLGQGPQFIFQYYEKEERGRGNFPDRFSARQFPNYSSELNVNALLLGDSALYLCASSFPKRPAGELFFGEGSRLTVL.